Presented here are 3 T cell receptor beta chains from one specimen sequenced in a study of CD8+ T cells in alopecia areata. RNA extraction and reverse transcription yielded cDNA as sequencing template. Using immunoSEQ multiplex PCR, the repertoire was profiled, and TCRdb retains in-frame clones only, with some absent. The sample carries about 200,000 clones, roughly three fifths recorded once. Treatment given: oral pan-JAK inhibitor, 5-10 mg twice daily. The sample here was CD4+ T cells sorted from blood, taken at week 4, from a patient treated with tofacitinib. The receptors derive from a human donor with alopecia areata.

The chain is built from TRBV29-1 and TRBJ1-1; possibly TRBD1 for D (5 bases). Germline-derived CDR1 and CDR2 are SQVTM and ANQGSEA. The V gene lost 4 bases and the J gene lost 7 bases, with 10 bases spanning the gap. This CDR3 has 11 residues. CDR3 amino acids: CSVGSGFEAFF. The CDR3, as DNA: TGCAGCGTTGGATCAGGGTTTGAAGCTTTCTTT.

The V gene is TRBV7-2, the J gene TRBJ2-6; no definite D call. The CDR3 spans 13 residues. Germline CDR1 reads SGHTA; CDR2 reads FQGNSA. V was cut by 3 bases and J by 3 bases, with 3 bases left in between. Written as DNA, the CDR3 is TGTGCCAGCAGCTTTTTTGGGGCCAACGTCCTGACTTTC. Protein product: CASSFFGANVLTF.

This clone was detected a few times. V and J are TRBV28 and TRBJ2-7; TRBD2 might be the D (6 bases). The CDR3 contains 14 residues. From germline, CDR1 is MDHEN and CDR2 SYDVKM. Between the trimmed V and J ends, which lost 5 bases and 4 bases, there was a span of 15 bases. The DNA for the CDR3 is TGTGCCAGCAGTGCCACGGGGGAACGGTACGAGCAGTACTTC. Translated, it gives CASSATGERYEQYF.